This T cell receptor beta chain appears in the sequencing data of a study of CD8 T cells in ankylosing spondylitis. Study-wide results and caveats: A TCR beta motif of under ten highly homologous variants seemed to mark ankylosing spondylitis blood. Earlier studies detected some motif variants in reactive arthritis synovial fluid and blood.

Many counts were recorded for this clonotype. Antigen unknown. J lost 2 bases, V lost 6 bases, and 6 bases had no gene match. The CDR3 length is 15 residues. Germline loops: CDR1 DFQATT, CDR2 SNEGSKA (reference sequence). It was by quantitative 5'-RACE with molecular barcodes that TCR beta libraries were made. TCRdb passed the 5' RACE reads through MiXCR, listing each CDR3 protein once. The data show roughly 130,000 distinct CDR3 sequences, roughly 7.3% seen once. Sequencing was done on a sample of blood, either unsorted or a sorted T cell fraction (not recorded which). V is TRBV20-1 and J is TRBJ2-1, with 11 positions matching TRBD2. This sequence was found in a male donor with ankylosing spondylitis or in good health (not recorded which). The CDR3 loop is CSALDSGRAYNEQFF. CDR3 DNA sequence: TGCAGTGCGCTTGATAGCGGGAGGGCCTACAATGAGCAGTTCTTC.